This T cell receptor (beta chain) emerged from a study of cytomegalovirus exposure and HLA in healthy donors. Study-wide findings and caveats: It was shown in a later analysis that HLA-associated TCR beta chains were more clonally expanded than other, equally common chains. Most sequenced TCRs were rare (though some public TCRs occurred in many donors). According to a later analysis, donors in an Asian-associated ancestry cluster reportedly had fewer N-insertions than the roughly 670-donor mean.

Of note for this clone: Antigen specificity is unknown.

In the PCR, 60 Vbeta and 13 Jbeta primers were used. Profiling relied on immunoSEQ multiplex PCR, and the TCRdb table lists in-frame clones only, not all of them. The repertoire has about 200,000 clones, roughly 73% of them found once; the top ten carry over 2%. This CDR3 region has 16 residues. Germline V gene data show CDR1 as SGDLS and CDR2 as YYNGEE. Trimming pared 0 bases from V and 0 bases from J, leaving 10 bases between. Each of the donors was a healthy bone marrow donor. The source of this sequence is a woman aged 30 to 39 in good health and CMV-seropositive. The chain uses TRBV9 and TRBJ2-1; D uncertain. Sample: PBMCs. The CDR3 DNA is TGTGCCAGCAGCGTAGGGCGCCAGGCCTCCTACAATGAGCAGTTCTTC. Its translation: CASSVGRQASYNEQFF.